This T cell receptor (beta chain) was recorded in a study of T cells in Graves' hyperthyroidism and ophthalmopathy. Germline CDR1 and CDR2: SGHAT and FQNNGV. The CDR3 has 13 residues. V dropped 4 bases and J dropped 8; count of bases not matched to a gene: 5. Using RNA transcripts as the source, TCR beta CDR3 regions were amplified. The HTBI primer set was used in a first-round RT-PCR of the TCR CDR3. MiXCR was run by TCRdb on the multiplex PCR reads, yielding one entry per CDR3 protein. The table has 300,000 to 450,000 distinct CDR3 sequences, 18% seen once; the top ten hold around 15%. Many counts were recorded for this clonotype.

The J gene is TRBJ1-2, the V gene TRBV11-2, with 9 bases matching TRBD1. The clonotype comes from a woman in her thirties or forties with Graves' ophthalmopathy. Sequencing was performed on blood. CDR3 residues: CASSSQGARGYTF. The DNA for the CDR3 is TGTGCCAGCAGCTCACAGGGGGCGCGGGGCTACACCTTC.